This T cell receptor beta chain emerged from a study of blood T cells in healthy people across ages. Concerning this clonotype itself: The antigen is undetermined.

Study outcomes and limitations: Per-million-T-cell TCR beta diversity fell roughly linearly with age. PBMCs went unsorted, and a conclusive naive versus antigen-experienced comparison was therefore prevented.

The CDR3 spans 15 residues. The V gene lost 4 bases and the J gene lost 4 bases, with 17 bases spanning the gap. Germline lookup yields CDR1 SNHLY and CDR2 FYNNEI. No fewer than 6 micrograms of total RNA were isolated from every sample. Using a J-beta primer mix together with a sample-barcoded 5' primer, a second PCR was run for roughly 7 to 12 cycles. TCRdb re-analysed the 5' RACE reads in MiXCR, keeping a single row per CDR3 protein. The profile covers approximately 600,000 distinct CDR3 sequences, with approximately 50% appearing a single time and over 30% taken by the ten largest. The sample consisted of blood. This clonotype originated in a man aged 60 to 69 in good health. The chain uses TRBV2 and TRBJ2-7; no reliable D call. The CDR3 sequence: CASSVSRTASYEQYF. CDR3 DNA: TGTGCCAGCAGTGTGTCCCGGACGGCGAGTTACGAGCAGTACTTC. The entire variable domain, with the rest obtained from reference TRBV2 and TRBJ2-7, is as follows: EPEVTQTPSHQVTQMGQEVILRCVPISNHLYFYWYRQILGQKVEFLVSFYNNEISEKSEIFDDQFSVERPDGSNFTLKIRSTKLEDSAMYFCASSVSRTASYEQYFGPGTRLTVT.